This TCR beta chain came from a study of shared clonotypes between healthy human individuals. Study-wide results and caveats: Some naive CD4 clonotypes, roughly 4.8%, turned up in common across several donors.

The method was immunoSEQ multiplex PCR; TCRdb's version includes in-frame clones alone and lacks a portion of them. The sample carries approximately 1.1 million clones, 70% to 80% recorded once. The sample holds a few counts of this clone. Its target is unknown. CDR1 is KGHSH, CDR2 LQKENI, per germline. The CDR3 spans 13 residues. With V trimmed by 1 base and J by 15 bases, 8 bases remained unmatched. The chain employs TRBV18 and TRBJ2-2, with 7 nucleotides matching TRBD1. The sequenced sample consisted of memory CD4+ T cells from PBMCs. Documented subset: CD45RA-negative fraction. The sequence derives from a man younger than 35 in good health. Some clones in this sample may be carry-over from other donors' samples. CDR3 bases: TGTGCCAGCTCACCACTTACACAGGGGATAATGTTTTTT. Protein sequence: CASSPLTQGIMFF. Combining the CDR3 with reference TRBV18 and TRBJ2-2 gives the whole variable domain NAGVMQNPRHLVRRRGQEARLRCSPMKGHSHVYWYRQLPEEGLKFMVYLQKENIIDESGMPKERFSAEFPKEGPSILRIQQVVRGDSAAYFCASSPLTQGIMFFGEGSRLTVL.